Below are 10 T cell receptor beta chains sequenced from a single sample in a study of Graves' ophthalmopathy and Graves' hyperthyroidism. RNA transcripts were the source from which TCR beta CDR3 regions were amplified. HTBI-primed RT-PCR formed the first round, and a multiplex PCR formed the second. TCRdb passed the multiplex PCR reads through MiXCR, listing each CDR3 protein once. Of roughly 420,000 distinct CDR3 sequences detected, 21% appear once; the ten largest clones hold around 3%. Sequenced material: peripheral blood. These receptors all stem from a young woman with stable Graves' hyperthyroidism.

This clonotype was seen a few times. With a much larger clone just one base away, this may be a read error. The V gene is TRBV9, the J gene TRBJ1-5; 7 nucleotides align to TRBD1. Germline assignment: CDR1 SGDLS and CDR2 YYNGEE. This CDR3 is built from 15 residues. V lost 3 bases, J lost 5 bases, and 8 bases stayed unmatched. The CDR3, as DNA: TGTGCCAGCAGCGCAGGGGGGATTGGCGATCAGCCCCAGCATTTT. Translating it yields CASSAGGIGDQPQHF. Together with reference TRBV9 and TRBJ1-5, the CDR3 gives the full variable domain: DSGVTQTPKHLITATGQRVTLRCSPRSGDLSVYWYQQSLDQGLQFLIQYYNGEERAKGNILERFSAQQFPDLHSELNLSSLELGDSALYFCASSAGGIGDQPQHFGDGTRLSIL.

This clonotype was counted at least ten times. The chain employs TRBV2 and TRBJ2-5; 8 positions agree with TRBD2. The CDR3 covers 15 residues. V dropped 1 base and J dropped 5; count of bases not matched to a gene: 6. Germline CDR1 is SNHLY and CDR2 is FYNNEI. The DNA of the CDR3 is TGTGCCAGCAGTGAAGTAGGGACTAGAGGCGAGACCCAGTACTTC. It specifies CASSEVGTRGETQYF. Full variable domain (remainder filled in from reference TRBV2 and TRBJ2-5): EPEVTQTPSHQVTQMGQEVILRCVPISNHLYFYWYRQILGQKVEFLVSFYNNEISEKSEIFDDQFSVERPDGSNFTLKIRSTKLEDSAMYFCASSEVGTRGETQYFGPGTRLLVL.

In this sample, this clonotype turned up many times. This chain links TRBV28 with TRBJ2-7, with D uncertain. Germline CDR1 MDHEN, CDR2 SYDVKM. The CDR3 has 12 amino acids. V lost 5 bases and J 6 bases, leaving 11 bases between the germline ends. CDR3 nucleotide sequence: TGTGCCAGCAGTATATTCTCGGGCGAGCAGTACTTC. It translates to CASSIFSGEQYF. Using reference TRBV28 and TRBJ2-7 for the parts outside the CDR3, the full variable domain is DVKVTQSSRYLVKRTGEKVFLECVQDMDHENMFWYRQDPGLGLRLIYFSYDVKMKEKGDIPEGYSVSREKKERFSLILESASTNQTSMYLCASSIFSGEQYFGPGTRLTVT.

This clonotype appeared many times. J is TRBJ1-1 and V is TRBV19; D possibly corresponds to TRBD1 (5 bases). This CDR3 comprises 15 residues. V shed 4 bases and J shed 0 bases, with 12 bases lying between them. The V gene's germline CDR1 is LNHDA and CDR2 SQIVND (reference sequence). The chain's CDR3 is CASSNQGTLNTEAFF. CDR3 nucleotides: TGTGCCAGTAGTAACCAGGGTACTCTGAACACTGAAGCTTTCTTT.

Ten or more counts support this clonotype. V usage is TRBV11-1 and J usage is TRBJ2-2, with 7 bases that match TRBD1. V trimming: 3 bases; J trimming: 0 bases; junction bases outside the gene matches: 4. CDR3 size: 16 residues. From germline, CDR1 is SGHAT and CDR2 FQDESV (reference sequence). CDR3 bases: TGTGCCAGCAGCTTTCGCACAGGGGCGAACACCGGGGAGCTGTTTTTT. It encodes CASSFRTGANTGELFF. The full variable domain, rest sourced from reference TRBV11-1 and TRBJ2-2, is EAEVAQSPRYKITEKSQAVAFWCDPISGHATLYWYRQILGQGPELLVQFQDESVVDDSQLPKDRFSAERLKGVDSTLKIQPAELGDSAMYLCASSFRTGANTGELFFGEGSRLTVL.

In its sample, this clonotype was seen a few times. V gene TRBV24-1 combines with J gene TRBJ2-2; D is uncertain. From germline, CDR1 is KGHDR and CDR2 SFDVKD. This CDR3 comprises 13 residues. V shed 5 bases and J shed 6 bases, with 9 bases lying between them. Here the CDR3 DNA reads TGTGCCACCAGTGGGGTCGGGCCCGGGGAGCTGTTTTTT. Encoded protein: CATSGVGPGELFF.

Turning to this clonotype: This may stem from a read error, because a much larger clone lies one nucleotide away. V gene TRBV28 combines with J gene TRBJ2-7; no definite D call. The length of the CDR3 is 13 residues. The germline V gene encodes CDR1 MDHEN and CDR2 SYDVKM. V was pared by 7 bases and J by 0 bases, with 10 bases between. Here the CDR3 reads CASIGMGSYEQYF. The CDR3 nucleotides read TGTGCCAGCATTGGCATGGGCTCCTACGAGCAGTACTTC.

This clonotype was detected many times. The rearrangement joins TRBV6-2 or TRBV6-3 to TRBJ2-7; D ambiguous. This CDR3 has 16 amino acids. Per germline, CDR1 MNHEY and CDR2 SVGEGT. V dropped 4 bases and J dropped 1 base, with 17 bases sitting between them. CDR3 residues: CASSLGWLGRSYEQYF. The CDR3 nucleotides are TGTGCCAGCAGTTTAGGTTGGTTGGGCAGATCCTACGAGCAGTACTTC.

This clonotype came up many times. This chain connects TRBV15 to TRBJ2-5, with D unclear. This CDR3 has 15 residues. V lost 0 bases and J lost 0, with 8 bases in between. CDR1 LNHNV and CDR2 YYDKDF come from the germline V gene (reference sequence). The CDR3 bases are TGTGCCACCAGCAGAGATGGTCGTGACCAAGAGACCCAGTACTTC. Residues: CATSRDGRDQETQYF.

This clonotype was observed once. The V and J genes are TRBV6-2 or TRBV6-3 and TRBJ1-5; D not resolved. CDR3 length: 13 amino acids. The germline gives CDR1 MNHEY, CDR2 SVGEGT. The V end was cut by 6 bases, the J end by 7 bases, with 13 bases between. This chain's CDR3 is CASSQDGGQPQHF. In nucleotides, the CDR3 is TGTGCCAGCAGCCAGGACGGCGGGCAGCCCCAGCATTTT.